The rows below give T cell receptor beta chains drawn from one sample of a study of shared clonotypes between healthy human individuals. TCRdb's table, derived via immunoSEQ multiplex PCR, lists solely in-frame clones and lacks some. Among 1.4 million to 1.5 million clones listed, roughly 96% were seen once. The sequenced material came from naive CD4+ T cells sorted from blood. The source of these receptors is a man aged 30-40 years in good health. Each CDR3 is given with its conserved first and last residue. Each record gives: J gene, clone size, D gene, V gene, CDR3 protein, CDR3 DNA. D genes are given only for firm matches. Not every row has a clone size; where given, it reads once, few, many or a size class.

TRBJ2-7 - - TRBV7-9 CASSTSGLRNTYEQYF TGTGCCAGCAGCACATCGGGCCTCCGAAACACCTACGAGCAGTACTTC
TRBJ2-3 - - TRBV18 CASSPLPDTQYF TGTGCCAGCTCACCTCTACCAGATACGCAGTATTTT
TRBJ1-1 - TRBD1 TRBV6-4 CASSDSSTGGRSTEAFF TGTGCCAGCAGTGACTCGAGCACAGGGGGTCGGAGCACTGAAGCTTTCTTT
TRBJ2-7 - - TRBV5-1 CASSQRLQGYEQYF TGCGCCAGCAGCCAACGTTTACAGGGCTACGAGCAGTACTTC
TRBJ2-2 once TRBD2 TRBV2 CASTRTSGRSRTGELFF TGTGCCAGCACCCGGACTAGCGGGCGGTCACGCACCGGGGAGCTGTTTTTT
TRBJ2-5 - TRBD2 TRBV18 CASSPVPLAGRYQETQYF TGTGCCAGCTCACCCGTCCCTCTAGCGGGTAGATACCAAGAGACCCAGTACTTC
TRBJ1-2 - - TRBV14 CASSQEHRVHGYTF TGTGCCAGCAGCCAAGAACACAGGGTGCATGGCTACACCTTC
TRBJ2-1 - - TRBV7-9 CASSSLQGDEQFF TGTGCCAGCAGCTCATTACAGGGCGATGAGCAGTTCTTC
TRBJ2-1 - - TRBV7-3 CASSPLLQRVVSSYNEQFF TGTGCCAGCAGCCCCCTCCTCCAGCGGGTTGTGAGCTCCTACAATGAGCAGTTCTTC
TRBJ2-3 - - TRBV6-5 CASSFEKGRTDTQYF TGTGCCAGCAGTTTTGAAAAGGGGCGCACAGATACGCAGTATTTT
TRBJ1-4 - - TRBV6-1 CASSDRMANEKLFF TGTGCCAGCAGTGATAGGATGGCTAATGAAAAACTGTTTTTT
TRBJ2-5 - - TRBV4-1 CASSQDVGRETQYF TGCGCCAGCAGCCAAGATGTTGGGCGAGAGACCCAGTACTTC
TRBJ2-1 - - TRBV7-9 CASSPEWSEQFF TGTGCCAGCAGCCCCGAGTGGTCGGAGCAGTTCTTC
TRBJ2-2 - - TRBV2 CATGYQSTGELFF TGTGCCACCGGGTACCAAAGCACCGGGGAGCTGTTTTTT
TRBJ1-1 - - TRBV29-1 CSVTGFTEAFF TGCAGCGTTACAGGGTTCACTGAAGCTTTCTTT
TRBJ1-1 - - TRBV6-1 CASSVGQNTEAFF TGTGCCAGCAGTGTAGGGCAGAACACTGAAGCTTTCTTT